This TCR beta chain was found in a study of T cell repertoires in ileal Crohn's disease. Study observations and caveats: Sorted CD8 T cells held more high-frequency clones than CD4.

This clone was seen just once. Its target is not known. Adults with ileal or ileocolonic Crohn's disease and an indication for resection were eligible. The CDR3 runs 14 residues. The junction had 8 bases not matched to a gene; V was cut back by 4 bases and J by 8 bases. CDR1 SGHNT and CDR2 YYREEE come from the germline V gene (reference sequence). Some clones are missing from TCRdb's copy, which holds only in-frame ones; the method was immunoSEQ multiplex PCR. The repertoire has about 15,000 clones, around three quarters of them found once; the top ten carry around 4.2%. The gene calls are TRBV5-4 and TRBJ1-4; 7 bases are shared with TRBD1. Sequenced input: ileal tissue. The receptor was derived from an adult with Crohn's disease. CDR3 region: CASSRQGGGEKLFF. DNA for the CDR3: TGTGCCAGCAGCCGACAGGGAGGTGGGGAAAAACTGTTTTTT.